These T cell receptor beta chains were read from a single sample in a study of T cells in Graves' hyperthyroidism and ophthalmopathy. From the multiplex PCR reads, TCRdb called clonotypes with MiXCR, one entry per CDR3 protein. Among a few hundred thousand distinct CDR3 sequences listed, approximately 14% were seen once. Sequencing was carried out using blood. The receptors originated from a woman aged 30 to 39 with Graves' hyperthyroidism. CDR3s include the opening cysteine and the closing phenylalanine or tryptophan. The order of the fields is J gene, clone size, D gene, V gene, CDR3 protein, CDR3 DNA. D genes are given only for firm matches. The size entry is marked missing in some rows and otherwise reads once, few, many or a size class.

J: TRBJ2-3; size: few; D: NA; V: TRBV4-3; CDR3: CASSRRPDFAGVPDTQYF; DNA: TGCGCCAGCAGCCGCCGCCCTGATTTCGCCGGAGTCCCAGATACGCAGTATTTT
J: TRBJ2-2; size: few; D: TRBD1; V: TRBV10-3; CDR3: CAISEDRANTGELFF; DNA: TGTGCCATCAGTGAGGACAGGGCGAACACCGGGGAGCTGTTTTTT
J: TRBJ2-7; size: many; D: TRBD2; V: TRBV20-1; CDR3: CSASTGTSASYEQYF; DNA: TGCAGTGCTTCTACCGGGACTAGTGCGTCCTACGAGCAGTACTTC
J: TRBJ2-4; size: few; D: NA; V: TRBV6-2/TRBV6-3; CDR3: CASSYTGGKNIQYF; DNA: TGTGCCAGCAGTTACACCGGTGGGAAAAACATTCAGTACTTC
J: TRBJ1-5; size: many; D: NA; V: TRBV27; CDR3: CASSLGGDNQPQHF; DNA: TGTGCCAGCAGTTTGGGAGGGGATAATCAGCCCCAGCATTTT
J: TRBJ2-7; size: NA; D: TRBD1; V: TRBV19; CDR3: CASSSKFTGTGSYEQYF; DNA: TGTGCCAGTAGTTCAAAATTTACCGGGACAGGGTCCTACGAGCAGTACTTC
J: TRBJ1-1; size: many; D: NA; V: TRBV28; CDR3: CASRILNTEAFF; DNA: TGTGCCAGCAGGATACTGAACACTGAAGCTTTCTTT
J: TRBJ1-4; size: NA; D: NA; V: TRBV6-1; CDR3: CASSPLRNGDNGGKLFF; DNA: TGCGCCAGCAGCCCTTTAAGAAACGGGGACAACGGAGGAAAACTGTTTTTT
J: TRBJ2-4; size: many; D: TRBD2; V: TRBV11-1; CDR3: CASSIEGAGGRDIQYF; DNA: TGTGCCAGCAGCATAGAAGGAGCGGGAGGGCGGGACATTCAGTACTTC
J: TRBJ2-2; size: few; D: NA; V: TRBV20-1; CDR3: CSATSRDTGELFF; DNA: TGCAGTGCTACCTCTAGAGACACCGGGGAGCTGTTTTTT
J: TRBJ2-7; size: NA; D: TRBD2; V: TRBV19; CDR3: CASRGSGRGYEQYF; DNA: TGTGCCAGTAGAGGTAGCGGGAGGGGCTACGAGCAGTACTTC
J: TRBJ1-4; size: few; D: NA; V: TRBV7-9; CDR3: CASSLFSPTSKPKRVEKLFF; DNA: TGTGCCAGCAGCTTATTTTCCCCTACCTCAAAACCTAAACGGGTTGAAAAACTGTTTTTT
J: TRBJ2-3; size: many; D: NA; V: TRBV7-2; CDR3: CASSQKGPQTTDTQYF; DNA: TGTGCCAGCAGCCAAAAGGGACCTCAGACCACAGATACGCAGTATTTT
J: TRBJ2-7; size: many; D: TRBD2; V: TRBV3-1; CDR3: CASSLGLATSEQYF; DNA: TGTGCCAGCAGCCTCGGACTAGCCACGAGCGAGCAGTACTTC
J: TRBJ2-1; size: many; D: TRBD1; V: TRBV5-1; CDR3: CASEGRGRNEQFF; DNA: TGCGCCAGCGAAGGAAGGGGGCGGAATGAGCAGTTCTTC
J: TRBJ2-7; size: few; D: TRBD2; V: TRBV19; CDR3: CASSPQTSGSPYEQYF; DNA: TGTGCCAGTAGTCCACAAACAAGCGGGAGCCCTTACGAGCAGTACTTC
J: TRBJ1-2; size: many; D: NA; V: TRBV7-2; CDR3: CASSLEVRNYGYTF; DNA: TGTGCCAGCAGCTTAGAGGTCAGGAATTATGGCTACACCTTC
J: TRBJ2-1; size: few; D: NA; V: TRBV9; CDR3: CASSVGKNNEQFF; DNA: TGTGCCAGCAGCGTAGGAAAGAACAATGAGCAGTTCTTC
J: TRBJ1-5; size: few; D: TRBD1; V: TRBV6-5; CDR3: CASSSGRDRELKPQHF; DNA: TGTGCCAGCAGTTCAGGCCGGGACAGGGAATTAAAGCCCCAGCATTTT
J: TRBJ1-5; size: NA; D: TRBD1; V: TRBV12-3/TRBV12-4; CDR3: CASSPGQATQGRPQHF; DNA: TGTGCCAGCAGTCCGGGACAGGCAACCCAGGGCCGGCCCCAGCATTTT
J: TRBJ2-1; size: many; D: TRBD2; V: TRBV30; CDR3: CAWSVGTSALNEQFF; DNA: TGTGCCTGGAGTGTGGGGACTAGCGCTTTGAATGAGCAGTTCTTC
J: TRBJ2-4; size: few; D: NA; V: TRBV20-1; CDR3: CSAEIGTQNIQYF; DNA: TGCAGTGCGGAAATTGGGACCCAAAACATTCAGTACTTC
J: TRBJ2-7; size: many; D: NA; V: TRBV11-2; CDR3: CASSLVGEAYEQYF; DNA: TGTGCCAGCAGCTTAGTTGGGGAGGCATACGAGCAGTACTTC
J: TRBJ2-2; size: few; D: TRBD1; V: TRBV2; CDR3: CASRTGFNTGELFF; DNA: TGTGCCAGCAGGACAGGGTTCAACACCGGGGAGCTGTTTTTT
J: TRBJ2-3; size: many; D: TRBD2; V: TRBV11-2; CDR3: CASSSSGSLGTQYF; DNA: TGTGCCAGCAGCTCTAGCGGGAGTCTGGGTACGCAGTATTTT
J: TRBJ2-3; size: NA; D: TRBD2; V: TRBV11-2; CDR3: CASSSRTSGRASSTDTQYF; DNA: TGTGCCAGCAGCTCACGGACTAGCGGGAGGGCATCTAGCACAGATACGCAGTATTTT
J: TRBJ1-3; size: many; D: NA; V: TRBV6-1; CDR3: CASGKSYRALSGNTIYF; DNA: TGTGCCAGCGGGAAGAGTTACAGGGCTCTCTCTGGAAACACCATATATTTT
J: TRBJ2-1; size: many; D: TRBD2; V: TRBV7-3; CDR3: CASSEMGLAGVNEQFF; DNA: TGTGCCAGCAGCGAGATGGGACTAGCGGGAGTCAATGAGCAGTTCTTC
J: TRBJ2-4; size: many; D: NA; V: TRBV2; CDR3: CASSEGPAKNIQYF; DNA: TGTGCCAGCAGTGAAGGACCAGCCAAAAACATTCAGTACTTC
J: TRBJ2-5; size: few; D: TRBD1; V: TRBV5-1; CDR3: CASSLGGTGSETQYF; DNA: TGCGCCAGCAGCTTGGGAGGGACAGGGTCGGAGACCCAGTACTTC
J: TRBJ2-7; size: NA; D: NA; V: TRBV9; CDR3: CARSWTEVAYEQYF; DNA: TGTGCCAGGTCCTGGACAGAAGTCGCCTACGAGCAGTACTTC